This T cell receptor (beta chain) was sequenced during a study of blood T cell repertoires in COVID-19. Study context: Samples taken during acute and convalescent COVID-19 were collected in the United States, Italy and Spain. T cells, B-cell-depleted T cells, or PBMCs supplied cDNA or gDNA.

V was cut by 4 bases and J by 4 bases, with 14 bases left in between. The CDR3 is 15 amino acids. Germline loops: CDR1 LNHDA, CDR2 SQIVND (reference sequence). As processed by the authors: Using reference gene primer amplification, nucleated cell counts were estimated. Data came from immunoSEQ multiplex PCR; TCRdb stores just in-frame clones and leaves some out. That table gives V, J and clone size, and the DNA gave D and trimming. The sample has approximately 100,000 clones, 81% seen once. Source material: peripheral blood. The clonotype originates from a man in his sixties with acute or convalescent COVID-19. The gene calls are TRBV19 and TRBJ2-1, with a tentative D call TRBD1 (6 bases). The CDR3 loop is CASSTTGLGYNEQFF. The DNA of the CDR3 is TGTGCCAGTAGTACCACAGGGTTGGGATACAATGAGCAGTTCTTC. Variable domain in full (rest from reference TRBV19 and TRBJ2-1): DGGITQSPKYLFRKEGQNVTLSCEQNLNHDAMYWYRQDPGQGLRLIYYSQIVNDFQKGDIAEGYSVSREKKESFPLTVTSAQKNPTAFYLCASSTTGLGYNEQFFGPGTRLTVL.